The text below deals with one TCR beta chain. These data are taken from a study of blood T cell dynamics during melanoma immunotherapy. This sample's time point: pre-treatment baseline. This CDR3 has 13 amino acids. Germline values: CDR1 SGDLS, CDR2 YYNGEE. Between the trimmed V and J ends, which lost 3 bases and 2 bases, there was a span of 8 bases. Sequenced by immunoSEQ multiplex PCR; TCRdb stores in-frame clones only, minus some. The sample includes about 9,900 clones, about 86% of them seen just once. Sequencing used blood, obtained from a patient treated with checkpoint blockade. The TCR comes from a human donor with melanoma. The V call is TRBV9, the J call TRBJ1-2; D unclear. The CDR3 sequence is CASSAGRNYGYTF. CDR3 bases: TGTGCCAGCAGCGCCGGACGGAACTATGGCTACACCTTC.